The 15 T cell receptor beta chains below were found in one sample sequenced in a study of blood T cell repertoires in COVID-19. Profiled with immunoSEQ multiplex PCR; TCRdb holds only in-frame clones, not every one. The sample has more than 300,000 clones, 80% to 95% seen once. Input material: PBMCs or T cells enriched from blood (not recorded which). These receptors were collected from a woman in her forties who had been exposed to COVID-19.

The chain joins TRBV19 to TRBJ1-3; TRBD1 aligns across 8 bases. Germline-derived CDR1 and CDR2 are LNHDA and SQIVND (reference sequence). V was pared by 9 bases and J by 0 bases, with 4 bases of the junction left unmatched. The CDR3 consists of 14 residues. The CDR3 loop reads CASGQGASGNTIYF. The CDR3 nucleotides read TGTGCCAGCGGACAGGGAGCCTCTGGAAACACCATATATTTT.

This sequence joins TRBV6-5 and TRBJ1-6; D unresolved. The ends were cut back, 6 bases at V and 7 bases at J, with 10 bases in the middle. This CDR3 is built from 13 residues. Germline V gives CDR1 MNHEY, CDR2 SVGAGI. In nucleotides, the CDR3 is TGTGCCAGCAGGGAGGGAGCCAATTCACCCCTCCACTTT. This sequence encodes CASREGANSPLHF.

The chain uses TRBV19 and TRBJ1-1; D is possibly TRBD1 (6 bases). Trimming took off 2 bases at V and 1 base at J, with 11 bases between the two ends. The CDR3 extends over 15 amino acids. The V gene's germline CDR1 is LNHDA and CDR2 SQIVND (reference sequence). The CDR3 is CASSIRDTGNTEAFF. Written as DNA, the CDR3 is TGTGCCAGTAGTATACGGGACACGGGGAACACTGAAGCTTTCTTT.

The genes are TRBV6-1 and TRBJ1-2; the D gene is possibly TRBD1 (5 bases). Trimming removed 1 base from V and 8 bases from J, with 14 bases in between. Germline-derived CDR1 and CDR2 are MNHNS and SASEGT. This CDR3 has 14 amino acids. In DNA form, the CDR3 reads TGTGCCAGCAGTGAAGGTGTCAGGGAGGGCGGCTACACCTTC. Its protein is CASSEGVREGGYTF.

The chain employs TRBV19 and TRBJ1-2, with D possibly matching TRBD1 (5 bases). The CDR3 consists of 12 residues. Germline V gene data show CDR1 as LNHDA and CDR2 as SQIVND (reference sequence). The V end lost 5 bases, the J end lost 5 bases, and 9 bases lay between the germline ends. CDR3 DNA: TGTGCCAGTAGTGAAGGGGTTTATGGCTACACCTTC. This translates into CASSEGVYGYTF.

CDR3 DNA: TGTGCCAGCAGCTCCTCGACAGGGGTTATCTATGGCTACACCTTC. Its protein product is CASSSSTGVIYGYTF. The chain combines TRBV7-9 with TRBJ1-2; the match to TRBD1 covers 8 bases. The CDR3 length is 15 residues. Germline CDR1 and CDR2: SEHNR and FQNEAQ (reference sequence). With V trimmed by 4 bases and J by 4 bases, 8 bases remained unmatched.

J is TRBJ2-7 and V is TRBV5-1; 7 bases fit TRBD1. The CDR3 sequence is 16 residues long. V gave up 0 bases and J gave up 0 bases; unmatched junction bases: 6. The germline V gene encodes CDR1 SGHRS and CDR2 YFSETQ. In DNA, the CDR3 is TGCGCCAGCAGCTTGGCGGACAGGCCGGCCTCCTACGAGCAGTACTTC. Translation gives CASSLADRPASYEQYF.

The rearrangement links TRBV7-8 to TRBJ2-7, with D possibly being TRBD1 (6 bases). Trimming took off 2 bases at V and 2 bases at J, with 13 bases between the two ends. The CDR3 consists of 15 residues. The germline V gene encodes CDR1 SGHVS and CDR2 FQNEAQ. As DNA, the CDR3 is TGTGCCAGCAGCTTACAGGCAGGGGCAGCCTACGAGCAGTACTTC. Translation gives CASSLQAGAAYEQYF.

The CDR3: CAISEGDRTGWRGTEAFF. In nucleotides, the CDR3 is TGTGCCATCAGTGAGGGGGATCGGACAGGGTGGCGAGGCACTGAAGCTTTCTTT. This sequence joins TRBV10-3 and TRBJ1-1; 8 bases agree with TRBD1. V dropped 2 bases and J dropped 4; count of bases not matched to a gene: 15. The CDR3 runs 18 residues. CDR1 ENHRY and CDR2 SYGVKD come from the germline V gene.

The V call is TRBV5-1, the J call TRBJ1-1; D might be TRBD1 (5 bases). The CDR3 extends over 15 amino acids. The V gene's germline CDR1 is SGHRS and CDR2 YFSETQ. The germline V and J ends were trimmed by 4 bases and 5 bases, with 18 bases remaining between them. The CDR3, as DNA: TGCGCCAGCAGCCCGCAAAGGCGGGGCGTTACTGAAGCTTTCTTT. It yields the protein CASSPQRRGVTEAFF.

The gene calls are TRBV4-3 and TRBJ2-7; D is possibly TRBD1 (5 bases). CDR1 and CDR2 from the germline V gene are LGHNA and YSLEER. The CDR3 sequence is 15 residues long. V lost 4 bases, J lost 0 bases, and 13 bases lay in between. CDR3 in DNA: TGCGCCAGCAGCCTCTGGCAGGGTCTCTCCTACGAGCAGTACTTC. It codes for CASSLWQGLSYEQYF.

The chain employs TRBV18 and TRBJ2-7; D is possibly TRBD2 (5 bases). The CDR3 contains 18 residues. V was clipped by 3 bases and J by 0 bases, with 21 bases between them. Germline CDR1 and CDR2: KGHSH and LQKENI. CDR3 residues: CASSPEAHRRRNSYEQYF. The CDR3 nucleotides read TGTGCCAGCTCACCGGAGGCCCATCGGCGGAGGAACTCCTACGAGCAGTACTTC.

This clone was seen once. J is TRBJ1-2 and V is TRBV5-4; D remains unclear. Germline lookup yields CDR1 SGHNT and CDR2 YYREEE (reference sequence). The length of the CDR3 is 14 residues. Trimming pared 3 bases from V and 4 bases from J, leaving 13 bases between. This chain's CDR3 is CASSSARSLYGYTF. The CDR3 DNA reads as TGTGCCAGCAGCTCAGCGCGGTCCCTCTATGGCTACACCTTC.

This rearrangement joins TRBV5-4 to TRBJ1-1; TRBD1 might be the D (5 bases). Germline loops: CDR1 SGHNT, CDR2 YYREEE (reference sequence). This CDR3 comprises 15 residues. Trimming took off 4 bases at V and 4 bases at J, with 17 bases between the two ends. The CDR3 region is CASSLLGELPTEAFF. The CDR3 coding sequence is TGTGCCAGCAGCCTCCTAGGGGAATTACCCACTGAAGCTTTCTTT.

The chain couples TRBV19 to TRBJ1-1; 10 nucleotides match TRBD1. CDR1 and CDR2 (germline): LNHDA, SQIVND (reference sequence). Trimming at V came to 5 bases and at J to 4 bases, leaving 4 bases not matched to a gene. This CDR3 contains 14 residues. This CDR3 is CASSPGDRGTEAFF. The CDR3 DNA reads as TGTGCCAGTAGTCCCGGGGACAGGGGCACTGAAGCTTTCTTT. The full variable domain, rest sourced from reference TRBV19 and TRBJ1-1, is DGGITQSPKYLFRKEGQNVTLSCEQNLNHDAMYWYRQDPGQGLRLIYYSQIVNDFQKGDIAEGYSVSREKKESFPLTVTSAQKNPTAFYLCASSPGDRGTEAFFGQGTRLTVV.